This T cell receptor (beta chain) originates from a study of blood T cells in healthy people across ages. Sample-barcoded 5' priming and a J-beta primer mix drove a second PCR of roughly 7 to 11 cycles. TCRdb reprocessed the 5' RACE reads via MiXCR and lists one record per CDR3 protein. Counted here are 1.5 million to 2 million distinct CDR3 sequences, roughly 27% occurring once; the ten biggest clones make up 7.7%. CDR1 and CDR2 from the germline V gene are PRHDT and FYEKMQ (reference sequence). This CDR3 has 13 residues. The germline V and J ends were trimmed by 3 bases and 4 bases, with 10 bases remaining between them. Notes on this clonotype: Its cognate antigen is unknown.

The draw of peripheral blood yielded ten milliliters from each donor. No fewer than 5.5 micrograms of total RNA were isolated from every sample. Overall study findings and caveats: The long-lived group displayed more naive CD4+ cells, plus higher diversity, than the aged donors did. Across the age range, TCR beta diversity per million T cells fell in a roughly linear way.

The source material was blood. The chain is built from TRBV13 and TRBJ2-7; no clear D. This sequence was found in a woman in her thirties in good health. Written as DNA, the CDR3 is TGTGCCAGCAGCTTCGGCGGCATTTACGAGCAGTACTTC. It is translated as CASSFGGIYEQYF.